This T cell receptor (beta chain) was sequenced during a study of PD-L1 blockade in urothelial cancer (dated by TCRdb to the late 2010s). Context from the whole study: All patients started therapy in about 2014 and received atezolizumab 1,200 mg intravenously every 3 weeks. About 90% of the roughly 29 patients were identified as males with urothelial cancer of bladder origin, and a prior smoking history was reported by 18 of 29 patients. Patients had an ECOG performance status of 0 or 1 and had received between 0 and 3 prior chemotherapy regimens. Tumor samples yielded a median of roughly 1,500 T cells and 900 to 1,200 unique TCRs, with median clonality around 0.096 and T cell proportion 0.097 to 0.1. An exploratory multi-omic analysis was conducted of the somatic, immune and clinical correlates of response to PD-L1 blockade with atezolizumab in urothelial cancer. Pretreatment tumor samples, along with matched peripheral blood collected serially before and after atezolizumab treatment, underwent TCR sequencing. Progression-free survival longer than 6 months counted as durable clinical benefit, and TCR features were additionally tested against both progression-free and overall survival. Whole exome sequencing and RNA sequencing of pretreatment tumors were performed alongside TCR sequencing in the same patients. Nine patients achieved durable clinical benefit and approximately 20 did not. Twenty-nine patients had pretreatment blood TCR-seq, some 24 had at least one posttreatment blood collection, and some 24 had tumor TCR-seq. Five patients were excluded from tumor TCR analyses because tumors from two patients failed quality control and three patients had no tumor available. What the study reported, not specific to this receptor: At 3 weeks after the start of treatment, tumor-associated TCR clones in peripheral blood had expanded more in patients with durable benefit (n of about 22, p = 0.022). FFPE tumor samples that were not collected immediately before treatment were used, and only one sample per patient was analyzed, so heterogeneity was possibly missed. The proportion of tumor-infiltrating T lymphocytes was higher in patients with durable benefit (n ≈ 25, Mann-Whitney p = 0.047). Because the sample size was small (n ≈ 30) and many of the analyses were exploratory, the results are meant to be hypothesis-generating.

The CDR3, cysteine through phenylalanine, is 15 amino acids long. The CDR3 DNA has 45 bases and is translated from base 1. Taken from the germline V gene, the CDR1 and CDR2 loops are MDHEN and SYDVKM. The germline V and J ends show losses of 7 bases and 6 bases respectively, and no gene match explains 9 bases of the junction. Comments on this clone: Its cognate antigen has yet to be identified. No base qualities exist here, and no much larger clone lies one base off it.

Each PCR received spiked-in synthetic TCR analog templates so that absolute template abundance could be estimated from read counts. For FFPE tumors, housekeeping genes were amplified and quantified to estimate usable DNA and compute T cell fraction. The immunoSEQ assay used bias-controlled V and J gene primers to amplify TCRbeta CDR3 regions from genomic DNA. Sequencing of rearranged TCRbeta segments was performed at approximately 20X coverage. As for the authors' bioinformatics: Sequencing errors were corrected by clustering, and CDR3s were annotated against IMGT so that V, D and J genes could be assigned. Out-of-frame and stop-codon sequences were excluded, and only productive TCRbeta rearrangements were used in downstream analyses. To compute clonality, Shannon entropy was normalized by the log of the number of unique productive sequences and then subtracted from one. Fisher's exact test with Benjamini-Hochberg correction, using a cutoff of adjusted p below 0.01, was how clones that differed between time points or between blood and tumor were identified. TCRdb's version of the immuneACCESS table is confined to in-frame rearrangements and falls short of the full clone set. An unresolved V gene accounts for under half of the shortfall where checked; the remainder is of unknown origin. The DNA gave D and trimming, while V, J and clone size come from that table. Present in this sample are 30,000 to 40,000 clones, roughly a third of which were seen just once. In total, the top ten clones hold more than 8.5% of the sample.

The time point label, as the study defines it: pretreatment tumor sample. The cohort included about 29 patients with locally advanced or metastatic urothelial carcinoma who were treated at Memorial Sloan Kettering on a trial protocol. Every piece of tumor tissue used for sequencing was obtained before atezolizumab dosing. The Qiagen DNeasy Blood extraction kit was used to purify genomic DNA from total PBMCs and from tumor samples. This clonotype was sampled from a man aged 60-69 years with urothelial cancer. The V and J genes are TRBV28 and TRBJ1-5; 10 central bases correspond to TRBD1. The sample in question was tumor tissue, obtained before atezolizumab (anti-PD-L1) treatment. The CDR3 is CASTPSGTGAQPQHF. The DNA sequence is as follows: TGTGCCAGCACCCCATCCGGGACAGGGGCTCAGCCCCAGCATTTT.